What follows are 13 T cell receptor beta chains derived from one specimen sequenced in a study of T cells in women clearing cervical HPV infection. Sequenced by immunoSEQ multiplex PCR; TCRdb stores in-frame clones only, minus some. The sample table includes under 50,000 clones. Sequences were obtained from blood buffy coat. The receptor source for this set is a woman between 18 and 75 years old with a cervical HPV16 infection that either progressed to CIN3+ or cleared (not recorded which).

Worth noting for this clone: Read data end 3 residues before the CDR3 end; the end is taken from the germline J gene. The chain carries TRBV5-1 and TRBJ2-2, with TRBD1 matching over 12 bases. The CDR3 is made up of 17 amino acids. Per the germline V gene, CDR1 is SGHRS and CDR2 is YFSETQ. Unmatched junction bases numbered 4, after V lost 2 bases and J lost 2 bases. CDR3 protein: CASSFSGTGGNTGELFF. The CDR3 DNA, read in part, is TGCGCCAGCAGCTTTTCAGGGACAGGGGGCAACACCGGGGAG.

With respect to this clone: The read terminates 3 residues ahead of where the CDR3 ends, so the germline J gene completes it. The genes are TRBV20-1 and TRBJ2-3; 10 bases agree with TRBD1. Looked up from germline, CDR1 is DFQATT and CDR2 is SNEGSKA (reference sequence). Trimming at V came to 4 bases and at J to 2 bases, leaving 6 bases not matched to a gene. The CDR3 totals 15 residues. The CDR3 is CSAIPGQGITDTQYF. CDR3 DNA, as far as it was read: TGCAGTGCTATACCGGGACAGGGGATCACAGATACG.

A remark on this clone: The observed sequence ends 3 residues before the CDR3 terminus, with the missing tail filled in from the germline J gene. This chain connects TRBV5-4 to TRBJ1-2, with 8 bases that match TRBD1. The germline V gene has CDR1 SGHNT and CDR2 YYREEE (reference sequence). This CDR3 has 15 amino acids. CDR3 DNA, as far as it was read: TGTGCCAGCAGCCTACAGGGGGTCTCCTTAGGGGGC. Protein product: CASSLQGVSLGG. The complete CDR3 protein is CASSLQGVSLGGYTF.

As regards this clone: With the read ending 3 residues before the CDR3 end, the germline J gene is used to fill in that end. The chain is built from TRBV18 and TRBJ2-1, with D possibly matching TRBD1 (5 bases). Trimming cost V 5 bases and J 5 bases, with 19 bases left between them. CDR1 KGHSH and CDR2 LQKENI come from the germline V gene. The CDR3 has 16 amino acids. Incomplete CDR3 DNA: TGTGCCAGCTCAGCACGAGATGGGGCAGGAGACAATGAG. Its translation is CASSARDGAGDNE. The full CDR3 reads CASSARDGAGDNEQFF.

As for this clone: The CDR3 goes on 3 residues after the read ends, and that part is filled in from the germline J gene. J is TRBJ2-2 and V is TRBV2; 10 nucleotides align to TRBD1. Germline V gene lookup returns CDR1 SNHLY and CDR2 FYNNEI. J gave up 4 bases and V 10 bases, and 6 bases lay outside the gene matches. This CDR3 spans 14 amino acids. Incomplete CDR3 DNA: TGTGCCATAGGACAGGGGGTTGGCACCGGGGAG. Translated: CAIGQGVGTGE. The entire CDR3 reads CAIGQGVGTGELFF.

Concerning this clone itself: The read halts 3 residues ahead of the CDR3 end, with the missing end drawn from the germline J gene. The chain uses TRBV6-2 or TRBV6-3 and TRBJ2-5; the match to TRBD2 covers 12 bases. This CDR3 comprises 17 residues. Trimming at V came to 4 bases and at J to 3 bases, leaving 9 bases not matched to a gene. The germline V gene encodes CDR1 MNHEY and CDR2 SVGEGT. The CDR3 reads CASSSSGGDPLEETQYF. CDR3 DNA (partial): TGTGCCAGCAGTTCTAGCGGGGGGGACCCCTTGGAAGAGACC.

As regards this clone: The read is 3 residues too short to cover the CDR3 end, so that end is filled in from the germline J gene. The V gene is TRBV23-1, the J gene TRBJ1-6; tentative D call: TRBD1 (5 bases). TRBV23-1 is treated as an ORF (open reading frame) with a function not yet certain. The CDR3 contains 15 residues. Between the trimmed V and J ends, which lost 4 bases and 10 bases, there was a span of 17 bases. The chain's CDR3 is CASSPPGGVDSPLHF. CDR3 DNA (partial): TGCGCCAGCAGTCCCCCGGGGGGGGTCGACTCACCC.

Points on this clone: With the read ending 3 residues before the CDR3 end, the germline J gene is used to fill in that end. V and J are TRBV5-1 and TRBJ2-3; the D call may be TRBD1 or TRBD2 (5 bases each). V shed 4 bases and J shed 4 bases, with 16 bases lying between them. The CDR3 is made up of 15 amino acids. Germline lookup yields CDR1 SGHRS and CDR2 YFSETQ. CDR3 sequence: CASSLRDGAPDTQYF. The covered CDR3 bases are TGCGCCAGCAGCCTGAGGGATGGGGCACCAGATACG.

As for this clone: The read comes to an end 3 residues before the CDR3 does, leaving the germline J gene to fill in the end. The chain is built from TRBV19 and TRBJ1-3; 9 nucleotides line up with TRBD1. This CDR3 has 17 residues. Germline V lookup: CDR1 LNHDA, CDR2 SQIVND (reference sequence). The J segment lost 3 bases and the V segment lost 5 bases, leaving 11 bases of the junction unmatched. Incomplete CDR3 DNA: TGTGCCAGTAGTTTCCCTCTCGGACAGGGGTATGGAAACACC. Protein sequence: CASSFPLGQGYGNT. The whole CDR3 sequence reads CASSFPLGQGYGNTIYF. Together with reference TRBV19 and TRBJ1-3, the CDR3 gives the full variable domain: DGGITQSPKYLFRKEGQNVTLSCEQNLNHDAMYWYRQDPGQGLRLIYYSQIVNDFQKGDIAEGYSVSREKKESFPLTVTSAQKNPTAFYLCASSFPLGQGYGNTIYFGEGSWLTVV.

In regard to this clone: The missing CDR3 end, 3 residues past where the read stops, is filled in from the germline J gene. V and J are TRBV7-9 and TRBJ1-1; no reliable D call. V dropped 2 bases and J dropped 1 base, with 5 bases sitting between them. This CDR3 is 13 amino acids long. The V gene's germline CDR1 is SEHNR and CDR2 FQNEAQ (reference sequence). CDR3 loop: CASSLSGNTEAFF. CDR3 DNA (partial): TGTGCCAGCAGCTTATCAGGGAACACTGAA.

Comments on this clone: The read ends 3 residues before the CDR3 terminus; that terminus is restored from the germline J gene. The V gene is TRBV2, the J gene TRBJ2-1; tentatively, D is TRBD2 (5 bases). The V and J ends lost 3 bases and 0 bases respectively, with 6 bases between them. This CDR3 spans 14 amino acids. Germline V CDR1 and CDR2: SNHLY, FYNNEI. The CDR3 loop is CASSDGDSYNEQFF. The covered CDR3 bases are TGTGCCAGCAGTGACGGGGACTCCTACAATGAG.

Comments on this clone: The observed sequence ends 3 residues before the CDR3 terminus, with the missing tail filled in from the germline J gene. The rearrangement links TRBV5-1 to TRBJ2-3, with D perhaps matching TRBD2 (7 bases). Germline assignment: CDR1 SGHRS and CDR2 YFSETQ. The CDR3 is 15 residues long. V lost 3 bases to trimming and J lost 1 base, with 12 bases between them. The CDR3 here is CASSSRGGGTDTQYF. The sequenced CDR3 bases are TGCGCCAGCAGCTCCAGAGGGGGGGGCACAGATACG.

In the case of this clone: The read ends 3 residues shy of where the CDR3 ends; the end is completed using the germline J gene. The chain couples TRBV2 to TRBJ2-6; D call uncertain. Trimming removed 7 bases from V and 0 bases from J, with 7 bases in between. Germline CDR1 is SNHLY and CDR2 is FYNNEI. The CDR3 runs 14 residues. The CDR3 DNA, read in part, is TGTGCCAGCAAAGGCGGCTCTGGGGCCAACGTC. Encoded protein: CASKGGSGANV. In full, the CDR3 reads CASKGGSGANVLTF.